This is a list of T cell receptor beta chains from one sample in a study of molecular identifiers for immune sequencing clone quantification. In TCRdb, the PCR reads were re-called with MiXCR into one record per CDR3 protein. The table has hundreds of thousands of distinct CDR3 sequences, about 25% seen once. The source material was naive CD8+ T cells from blood, with Jurkat cell RNA spiked in. The receptors come from a human donor in good health. Some libraries in this study had Jurkat cell RNA spiked in. Both conserved end residues are part of each CDR3. The order of the fields is J gene, D gene, clone size, V gene, CDR3 DNA, CDR3 protein. D genes are given only for firm matches. Some rows mark clone size as missing; the rest say once, few, many or name a class of expanded clone.

>TRBJ2-5|TRBD2|NA|TRBV20-1
TGCAGTGCTAGAGATTATCGACTAGCGGGGTACCAAGAGACCCAGTACTTC
CSARDYRLAGYQETQYF
>TRBJ2-5|NA|NA|TRBV7-9
TGTGCCAGCACCACACGGGTGAATGGGGGGGAGACCCAGTACTTC
CASTTRVNGGETQYF
>TRBJ2-3|TRBD2|NA|TRBV19
TGTGCCAGTAGTATATGGGGTAGCGGGGGAAGCACAGATACGCAGTATTTT
CASSIWGSGGSTDTQYF
>TRBJ1-1|NA|many|TRBV19
TGTGCCAGTAGTTCAGGGTCCCTCACTGAAGCTTTCTTT
CASSSGSLTEAFF
>TRBJ2-1|NA|NA|TRBV19
TGTGCCAGTAGGCCAGAAGGACGCAATGAGCAGTTCTTC
CASRPEGRNEQFF
>TRBJ2-3|NA|many|TRBV15
TGTGCCACCAGCGGCGACACTACAGATACGCAGTATTTT
CATSGDTTDTQYF
>TRBJ2-7|NA|few|TRBV4-3
TGCGCCAGCAGCCAAGATCGGTTAGCCAGGGCGTACGAGCAGTACTTC
CASSQDRLARAYEQYF
>TRBJ2-1|NA|few|TRBV4-3
TGCGCCAGCAGCCCCGACTCCCCATCAAAGCCCCACAATGAGCAGTTCTTC
CASSPDSPSKPHNEQFF
>TRBJ1-3|NA|few|TRBV9
TGTGCCAGCAGCGGACAGGGAAACACCATATATTTT
CASSGQGNTIYF
>TRBJ2-3|NA|NA|TRBV27
TGTGCCAGCAGTTCCTTGGACGGCTCAGATACGCAGTATTTT
CASSSLDGSDTQYF
>TRBJ2-7|TRBD2|many|TRBV6-5
TGTGCCAGCAGTTACTCTGTGGGAGGGCCGGGTGAGCAGTACTTC
CASSYSVGGPGEQYF
>TRBJ2-5|TRBD2|many|TRBV7-6
TGTGCCAGCAGCTCGACTAGCGGGGGAGAAGAGACCCAGTACTTC
CASSSTSGGEETQYF
>TRBJ2-1|NA|NA|TRBV7-4
TGTGCCAGCAGCCCGGGGTTCGGCGCGGCCGGATGCAATGAGCAGTTCTTC
CASSPGFGAAGCNEQFF
>TRBJ2-7|NA|NA|TRBV4-1
TGCGCCCGCAGCCAACATCGGGGCGGATTATACGAGCAGTACTTC
CARSQHRGGLYEQYF
>TRBJ2-1|NA|many|TRBV20-1
TGCAGTGCTACTGGACTGGGCGGAACAGTCTACAATGAGCAGTTCTTC
CSATGLGGTVYNEQFF
>TRBJ2-7|NA|NA|TRBV4-3
TGCGCCAGCAGCCAAGGGACAGCAAAACCCTACGAGCAGTACTTC
CASSQGTAKPYEQYF
>TRBJ2-3|TRBD1|many|TRBV7-9
TGTGCCAGCAGCTGGGCCAGGGGACAGACGCCCACAGATACGCAGTATTTT
CASSWARGQTPTDTQYF
>TRBJ1-2|NA|few|TRBV12-3/TRBV12-4
TGTGCCAGCAGTCATGGATCAAACTATGGCTACACCTTC
CASSHGSNYGYTF
>TRBJ2-2|NA|NA|TRBV15
TGTGCCACCAGTAACCCAGGGGACACCGGGGAGCTGTTTTTT
CATSNPGDTGELFF
>TRBJ2-5|NA|few|TRBV9
TGTGCCAGCAGCGTTGGGGGGAACGAGGTGGAGACCCAGTACTTC
CASSVGGNEVETQYF
>TRBJ2-3|NA|many|TRBV10-2
TGCGCCAGCAGTGAGTCGGGCGGAATCACAGATACGCAGTATTTT
CASSESGGITDTQYF
>TRBJ1-6|NA|NA|TRBV19
TGTGCCAGTAGTACCGGGCCACTTTCCCTCCACTTT
CASSTGPLSLHF
>TRBJ1-1|TRBD1|few|TRBV4-2
TGTGCCAGCAGCCCCACAGAACTAGACAGGGACACTGAAGCTTTCTTT
CASSPTELDRDTEAFF
>TRBJ1-2|NA|NA|TRBV7-9
TGTGCCAGCAGCATTATTGTCGAGTCGGGGGAGGTTGGCTACACCTTC
CASSIIVESGEVGYTF
>TRBJ1-1|NA|NA|TRBV7-7
TGTGCTAGCAGCCCACTTCTCGCGCACAGCAACACTGAAGCTTTCTTT
CASSPLLAHSNTEAFF
>TRBJ2-5|TRBD1|many|TRBV29-1
TGCAGCGTACACAGGGGGCAAGAGACCCAGTACTTC
CSVHRGQETQYF
>TRBJ1-5|NA|NA|TRBV9
TGTGCCAGCAGCGTAGAAGGGCATCAGCCCCAGCATTTT
CASSVEGHQPQHF
>TRBJ2-7|NA|NA|TRBV7-8
TGTGCCAGCAGCTCGACGGGCTCCCACGAGCAGTACTTC
CASSSTGSHEQYF
>TRBJ2-1|NA|once|TRBV5-1
TGCGCCAGCAGTTTGGAAACCCTTGGTGAGCAGTTCTTC
CASSLETLGEQFF
>TRBJ2-2|TRBD2|many|TRBV29-1
TGCAGCGGGCTAGCGGGAGTGAGCACCGGGGAGCTGTTTTTT
CSGLAGVSTGELFF
>TRBJ2-2|NA|few|TRBV9
TGTGCCAGCAGCGTCGGGACACTGAACACCGGGGAGCTGTTTTTT
CASSVGTLNTGELFF
>TRBJ2-1|TRBD2|NA|TRBV4-3
TGCGCCAGCAGCCAAGAGAAAGCGGGAGGGCCCTACAATGAGCAGCTCTTC
CASSQEKAGGPYNEQLF
>TRBJ1-1|NA|many|TRBV7-6
TGTGCCAGCAGCCCCGGTTGGGGGACTGAAGCTTTCTTT
CASSPGWGTEAFF
>TRBJ2-5|TRBD2|few|TRBV20-1
TGCAGTGCTAGTGGACTAGCGGGACAGGTCTTCCGGGTGGAGACCCAGTACTTC
CSASGLAGQVFRVETQYF